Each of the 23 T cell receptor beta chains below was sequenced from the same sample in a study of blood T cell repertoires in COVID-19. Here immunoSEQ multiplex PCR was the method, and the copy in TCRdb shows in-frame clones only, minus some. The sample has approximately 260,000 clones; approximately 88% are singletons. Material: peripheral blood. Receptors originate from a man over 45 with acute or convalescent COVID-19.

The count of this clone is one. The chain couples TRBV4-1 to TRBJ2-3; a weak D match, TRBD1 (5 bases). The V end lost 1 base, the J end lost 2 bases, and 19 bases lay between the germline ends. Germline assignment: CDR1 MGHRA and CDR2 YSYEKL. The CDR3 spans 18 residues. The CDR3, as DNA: TGCGCCAGCAGCCAAGCGGCGGCGTTGGGGCCCCCCACAGATACGCAGTATTTT. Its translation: CASSQAAALGPPTDTQYF.

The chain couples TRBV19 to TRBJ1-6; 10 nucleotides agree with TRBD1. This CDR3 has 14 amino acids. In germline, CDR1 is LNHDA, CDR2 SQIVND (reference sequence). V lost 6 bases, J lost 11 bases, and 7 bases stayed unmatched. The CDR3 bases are TGTGCCAGTAGCAGGGACAGGGGTAGAACACCCCTCCACTTT. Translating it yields CASSRDRGRTPLHF.

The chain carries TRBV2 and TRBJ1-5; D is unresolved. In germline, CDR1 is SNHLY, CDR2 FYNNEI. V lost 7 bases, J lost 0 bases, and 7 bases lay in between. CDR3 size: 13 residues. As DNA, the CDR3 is TGTGCCAGCACCTCCTATAGCAATCAGCCCCAGCATTTT. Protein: CASTSYSNQPQHF.

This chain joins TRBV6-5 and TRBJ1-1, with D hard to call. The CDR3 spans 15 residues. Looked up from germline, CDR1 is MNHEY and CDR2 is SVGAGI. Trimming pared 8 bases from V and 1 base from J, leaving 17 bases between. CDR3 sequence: CASGRADVWNTEAFF. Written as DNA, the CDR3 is TGTGCCAGCGGGAGGGCCGACGTTTGGAACACTGAAGCTTTCTTT.

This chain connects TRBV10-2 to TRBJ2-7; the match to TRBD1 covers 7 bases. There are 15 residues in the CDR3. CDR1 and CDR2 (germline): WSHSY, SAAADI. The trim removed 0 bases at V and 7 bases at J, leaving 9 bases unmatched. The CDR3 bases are TGCGCCAGCAGTGAGTCCCAGACAGGGACGGGAGAGCAGTACTTC. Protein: CASSESQTGTGEQYF.

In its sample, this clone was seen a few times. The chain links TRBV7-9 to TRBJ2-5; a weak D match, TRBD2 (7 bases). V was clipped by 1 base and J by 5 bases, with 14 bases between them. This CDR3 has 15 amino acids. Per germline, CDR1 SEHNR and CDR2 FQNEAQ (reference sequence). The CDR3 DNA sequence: TGTGCCAGCAGCTTAGGCAGCGGGGACACCGAGACCCAGTACTTC. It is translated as CASSLGSGDTETQYF.

CDR3 in DNA: TGCGCCAGCAGCCAAGATCCCCCACTGAAGGAGACCCAGTACTTC. Translated: CASSQDPPLKETQYF. The chain carries TRBV4-1 and TRBJ2-5, with no clear D. The CDR3 has 15 residues. Germline CDR1 MGHRA, CDR2 YSYEKL. V lost 0 bases to trimming and J lost 5 bases, with 13 bases between them.

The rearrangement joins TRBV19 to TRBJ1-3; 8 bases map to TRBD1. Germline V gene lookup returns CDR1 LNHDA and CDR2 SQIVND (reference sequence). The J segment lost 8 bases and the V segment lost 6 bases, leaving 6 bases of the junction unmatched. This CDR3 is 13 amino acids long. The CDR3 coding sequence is TGTGCCAGTAGACAGGGGGGCAGCGACACCATATATTTT. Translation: CASRQGGSDTIYF.

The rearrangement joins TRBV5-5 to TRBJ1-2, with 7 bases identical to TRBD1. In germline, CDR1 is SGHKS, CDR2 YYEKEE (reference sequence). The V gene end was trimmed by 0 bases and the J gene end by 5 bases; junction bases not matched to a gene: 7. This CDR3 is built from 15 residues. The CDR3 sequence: CASSLAETGLYGYTF. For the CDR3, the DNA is TGTGCCAGCAGCTTGGCGGAGACAGGGCTTTATGGCTACACCTTC. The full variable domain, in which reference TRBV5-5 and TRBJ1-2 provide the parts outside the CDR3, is DAGVTQSPTHLIKTRGQQVTLRCSPISGHKSVSWYQQVLGQGPQFIFQYYEKEERGRGNFPDRFSARQFPNYSSELNVNALLLGDSALYLCASSLAETGLYGYTFGSGTRLTVV.

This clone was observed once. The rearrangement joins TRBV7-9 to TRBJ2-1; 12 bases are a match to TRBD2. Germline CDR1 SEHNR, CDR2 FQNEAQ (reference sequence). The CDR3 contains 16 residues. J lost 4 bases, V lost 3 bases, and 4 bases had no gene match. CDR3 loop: CASSFRLAGVYNEQFF. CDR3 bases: TGTGCCAGCAGCTTCCGACTAGCGGGGGTTTACAATGAGCAGTTCTTC.

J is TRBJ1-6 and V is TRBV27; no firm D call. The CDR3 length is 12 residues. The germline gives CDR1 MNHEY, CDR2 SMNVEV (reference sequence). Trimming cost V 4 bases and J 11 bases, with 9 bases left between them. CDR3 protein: CASSSLGAPLHF. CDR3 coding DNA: TGTGCCAGCAGTTCCCTTGGAGCACCCCTCCACTTT.

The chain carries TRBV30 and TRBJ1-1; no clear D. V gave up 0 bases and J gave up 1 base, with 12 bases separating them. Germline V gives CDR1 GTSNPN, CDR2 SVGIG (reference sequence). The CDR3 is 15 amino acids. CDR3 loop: CAWSVLNGANTEAFF. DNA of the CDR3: TGTGCCTGGAGTGTACTGAATGGAGCGAACACTGAAGCTTTCTTT.

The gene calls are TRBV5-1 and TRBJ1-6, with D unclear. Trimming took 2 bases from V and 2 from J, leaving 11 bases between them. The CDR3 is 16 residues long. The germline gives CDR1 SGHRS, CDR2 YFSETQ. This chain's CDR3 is CASSFGGSTYNSPLHF. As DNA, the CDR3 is TGCGCCAGCAGCTTTGGAGGCAGCACCTATAATTCACCCCTCCACTTT.

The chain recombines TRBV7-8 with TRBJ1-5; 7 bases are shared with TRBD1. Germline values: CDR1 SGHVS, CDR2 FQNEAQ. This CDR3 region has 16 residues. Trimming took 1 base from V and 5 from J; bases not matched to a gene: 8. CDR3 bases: TGTGCCAGCAGCTTAGGGGCAGGGGGTGTCGATCAGCCCCAGCATTTT. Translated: CASSLGAGGVDQPQHF.

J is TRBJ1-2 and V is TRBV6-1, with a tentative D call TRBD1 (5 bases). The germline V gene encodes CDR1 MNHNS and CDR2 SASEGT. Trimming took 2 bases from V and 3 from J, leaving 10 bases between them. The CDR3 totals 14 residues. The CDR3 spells CASSELGGHYGYTF. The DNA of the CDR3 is TGTGCCAGCAGTGAATTGGGGGGTCACTATGGCTACACCTTC.

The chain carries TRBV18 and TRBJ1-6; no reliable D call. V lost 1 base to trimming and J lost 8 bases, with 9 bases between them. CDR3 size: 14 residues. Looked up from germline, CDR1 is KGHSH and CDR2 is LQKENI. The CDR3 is CASSPRPGDSPLHF. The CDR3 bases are TGTGCCAGCTCACCACGGCCAGGCGATTCACCCCTCCACTTT.

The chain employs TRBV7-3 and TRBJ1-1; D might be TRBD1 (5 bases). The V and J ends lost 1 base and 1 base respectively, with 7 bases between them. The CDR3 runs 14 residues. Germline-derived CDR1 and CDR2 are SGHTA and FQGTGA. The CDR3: CASSLSGANTEAFF. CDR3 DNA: TGTGCCAGCAGCTTAAGCGGGGCGAACACTGAAGCTTTCTTT.

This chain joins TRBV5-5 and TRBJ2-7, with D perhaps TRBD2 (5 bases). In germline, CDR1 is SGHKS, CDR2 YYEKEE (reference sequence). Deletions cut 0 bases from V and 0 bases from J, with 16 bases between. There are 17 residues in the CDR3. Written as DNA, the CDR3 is TGTGCCAGCAGCTTGGTAGCCGTGAGGGCAGGCTCCTACGAGCAGTACTTC. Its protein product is CASSLVAVRAGSYEQYF.

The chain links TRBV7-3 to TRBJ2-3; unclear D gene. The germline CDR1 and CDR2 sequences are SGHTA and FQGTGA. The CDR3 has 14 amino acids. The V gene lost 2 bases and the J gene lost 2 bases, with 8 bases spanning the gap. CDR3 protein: CASSLGTDTDTQYF. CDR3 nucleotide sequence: TGTGCCAGCAGCTTAGGTACTGACACAGATACGCAGTATTTT.

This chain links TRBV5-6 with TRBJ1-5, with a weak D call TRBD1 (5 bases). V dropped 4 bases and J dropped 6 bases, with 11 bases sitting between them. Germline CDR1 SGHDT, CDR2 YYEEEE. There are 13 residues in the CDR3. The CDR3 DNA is TGTGCCAGCAGCGCTTCCGGGGGTCAGCCCCAGCATTTT. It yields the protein CASSASGGQPQHF.

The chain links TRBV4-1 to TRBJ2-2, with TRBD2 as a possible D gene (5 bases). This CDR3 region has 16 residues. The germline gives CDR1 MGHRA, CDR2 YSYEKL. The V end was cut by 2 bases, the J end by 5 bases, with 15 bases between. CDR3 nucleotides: TGCGCCAGCAGCCAAACCTCGGGGAGAGGTACCGGGGAGCTGTTTTTT. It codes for CASSQTSGRGTGELFF.

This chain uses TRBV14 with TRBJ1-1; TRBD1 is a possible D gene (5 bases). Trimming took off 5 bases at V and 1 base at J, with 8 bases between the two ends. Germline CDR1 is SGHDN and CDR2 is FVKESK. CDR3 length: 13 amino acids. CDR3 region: CASSKTGNTEAFF. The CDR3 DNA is TGTGCCAGCAGCAAAACAGGGAACACTGAAGCTTTCTTT.

The CDR3 sequence: CSGSRVEGEAFF. The DNA for the CDR3 is TGCAGCGGATCCCGTGTTGAGGGTGAAGCTTTCTTT. This chain connects TRBV29-1 to TRBJ1-1, with D hard to call. There are 12 residues in the CDR3. The germline gives CDR1 SQVTM, CDR2 ANQGSEA. V lost 7 bases and J 7 bases, leaving 16 bases between the germline ends.